The 10 T cell receptor beta chains in this list originate from one sample, sequenced in a study of cytomegalovirus exposure and HLA in healthy donors. Assay used: immunoSEQ multiplex PCR; TCRdb lists only in-frame clones, some missing. The profile shows about 110,000 clones, 88% of them singletons. The sequenced material came from PBMCs. The receptors here all came from a woman younger than 30 in good health and CMV-seronegative.

The V call is TRBV5-1, the J call TRBJ2-5, with D uncertain. CDR1 and CDR2 (germline): SGHRS, YFSETQ. The CDR3 has 14 residues. Deletions cut 1 base from V and 2 bases from J, with 9 bases between. As DNA, the CDR3 is TGCGCCAGCAGCTTGTACAGATTACAAGAGACCCAGTACTTC. Translation: CASSLYRLQETQYF.

This clone was seen a single time. The V and J genes are TRBV4-3 and TRBJ2-1, with 8 bases that match TRBD1. The J segment lost 2 bases and the V segment lost 4 bases, leaving 7 bases of the junction unmatched. The germline CDR1 and CDR2 sequences are LGHNA and YSLEER. The CDR3 is made up of 16 amino acids. This CDR3 is CASSLTGTGAYNEQFF. CDR3 sequence (DNA): TGCGCCAGCAGCCTAACCGGGACAGGTGCCTACAATGAGCAGTTCTTC.

The rearrangement uses TRBV18 and TRBJ1-4; D is unclear. CDR1 and CDR2 from the germline V gene are KGHSH and LQKENI. Trimming removed 2 bases from V and 6 bases from J, with 13 bases in between. There are 15 residues in the CDR3. The CDR3 DNA follows: TGTGCCAGCTCACCATTTCAGGTCAAGGATGAAAAACTGTTTTTT. Translating gives CASSPFQVKDEKLFF.

This clone has just one count. V is TRBV28 and J is TRBJ1-1, with 7 nucleotides matching TRBD1. V lost 7 bases and J lost 7; bases outside the gene matches: 12. This CDR3 has 14 amino acids. Germline V lookup: CDR1 MDHEN, CDR2 SYDVKM. The DNA for the CDR3 is TGTGCCAGCACCTCAGGCCAGGGGGAGGATGAAGCTTTCTTT. This translates into CASTSGQGEDEAFF.

CDR3 sequence (DNA): TGTGCCAGCAGCGTAGCGGACTCGTACAATGAGCAGTTCTTC. Protein sequence: CASSVADSYNEQFF. The genes are TRBV9 and TRBJ2-1; D is perhaps TRBD2 (5 bases). V lost 0 bases and J 4 bases, leaving 8 bases between the germline ends. Germline values: CDR1 SGDLS, CDR2 YYNGEE. The CDR3 is made up of 14 amino acids.

The chain carries TRBV28 and TRBJ2-7; D unclear. Trimming removed 5 bases at V and 5 bases at J, with 4 bases between. The length of the CDR3 is 10 residues. Looked up from germline, CDR1 is MDHEN and CDR2 is SYDVKM. DNA for the CDR3: TGTGCCAGCAGTGCGAACGAGCAGTACTTC. Translated: CASSANEQYF.

This clone appeared once. This rearrangement joins TRBV4-2 to TRBJ2-2; possibly TRBD2 for D (7 bases). In germline, CDR1 is LGHNA, CDR2 YNFKEQ. The V end was cut by 8 bases, the J end by 3 bases, with 16 bases between. The CDR3 sequence is 15 residues long. In nucleotides, the CDR3 is TGTGCCAGCCAAGCTGGGGAGGGGGACACCGGGGAGCTGTTTTTT. It is translated as CASQAGEGDTGELFF.

The chain links TRBV28 to TRBJ2-7, with a tentative D call TRBD2 (6 bases). This CDR3 has 13 residues. The V end lost 5 bases, the J end lost 4 bases, and 12 bases lay between the germline ends. Germline V gives CDR1 MDHEN, CDR2 SYDVKM. The CDR3 DNA is TGTGCCAGCAGTGGGGCAGGGAGGTACGAGCAGTACTTC. It codes for CASSGAGRYEQYF.

In nucleotides, the CDR3 is TGTGCCAGCAGCTCCCTAGCGTCGTTGAACACCGGGGAGCTGTTTTTT. As protein: CASSSLASLNTGELFF. This chain joins TRBV5-4 and TRBJ2-2; D perhaps matches TRBD2 (6 bases). The CDR3 extends over 16 amino acids. Germline V gene lookup returns CDR1 SGHNT and CDR2 YYREEE (reference sequence). V shed 3 bases and J shed 1 base, with 13 bases lying between them.

The chain recombines TRBV20-1 with TRBJ2-1; D is ambiguous. The germline V and J ends were trimmed by 5 bases and 10 bases, with 12 bases remaining between them. This CDR3 comprises 11 residues. Germline loops: CDR1 DFQATT, CDR2 SNEGSKA (reference sequence). As DNA, the CDR3 is TGCAGTGCTCAAGTCCCACAGGAGCAGTTCTTC. This codes for CSAQVPQEQFF.